Detailed here is one T cell receptor (beta chain). This clonotype occurred many times. Its antigen remains unidentified. Base quality data are lacking; no much larger clone is found one base away. This was a case-control study nested in a cohort of healthcare workers in London, UK, who had nasopharyngeal swab PCR tests and blood samples taken every week. Healthcare workers were enrolled in the week of the UK lockdown, from 23 to 31 March 2020, and were followed every week for up to roughly 15 weeks. This specimen belongs to a study of early T cells in non-severe SARS-CoV-2 infection (dated by TCRdb to the early 2020s). Looking at the study overall: Because TCR sequencing relied on bulk RNA taken from unsorted whole blood, pairing of alpha and beta chains was not possible. Study-wide findings and limitations: VDJdb matching was skewed toward anti-spike CD8 responses and likely underestimated virus-specific expansions, missing private and CD4 specificities.

Library method: 5' RACE. TCRdb records NextSeq 500 as the sequencer. To correct for sequencing error and PCR bias, the TCR library protocol tagged individual cDNA molecules with unique molecular identifiers. Sequencing covered both TCR alpha and beta chains, and within each sample the abundances of alpha and beta sequences were tightly co-correlated. Turning to the authors' computational methods: Decombinator V4 was used to perform V gene, J gene and CDR3 annotation of TCR sequences. Expanded TCRs were defined as changing significantly between any two time points under a Poisson model with p below 0.0001. Abundances of TCRs were expressed as counts per million after normalisation to the total number of TCRs sequenced in each sample. TRAV1-2 paired with TRAJ12, TRAJ20 or TRAJ33 defined MAIT TCRs, while TRAV10 paired with TRAJ18 defined iNKT TCRs. VDJdb, accessed on 1 November 2021, was searched for TCRs annotated for CMV, EBV and SARS-CoV-2, and TCRs annotated for more than one antigen were excluded. TCRdb reran the public reads through fastp at Q25 and MiXCR, keeping productive beta chains. Here each entry gathers all rows of one CDR3 protein and keeps the most common genes and DNA. TCRdb assigned the V and J calls; the authors' analysis was not used. Here the sample has about 60,000 distinct CDR3 sequences; around 12% occur a single time. The ten largest clonotypes hold about 4% of the sample.

The junction shows trimming of 5 bases on V and 3 bases on J, plus 8 bases between the germline ends. The CDR3 goes from the cysteine to the phenylalanine over 12 residues. The only DNA kept is the CDR3, 36 bases in frame from the first base. The germline V gene supplies CDR1 MDHEN and CDR2 SYDVKM. The specimen was whole blood. Recombination linked TRBV28 to TRBJ2-7, with a weak D call of TRBD2 (5 bases match). The sequence derives from an adult who was a healthcare worker with PCR-confirmed SARS-CoV-2 infection or an uninfected control (not recorded which). The CDR3 protein: CASSAEGYEQYF. The nucleotide sequence reads as follows: TGTGCCAGCAGTGCAGAGGGCTACGAGCAGTACTTC.